This passage covers 20 T cell receptor beta chains from one sample sequenced in a study of blood T cell repertoires in COVID-19 (dated by TCRdb to 2020 to 2022). Library preparation employed the immunoSEQ multiplex PCR assay. In its TCRdb copy, this immuneACCESS table keeps in-frame sequences only and misses some clones. Where compared with another copy, unresolved V genes explain less than half of these, and the others have no known cause. For this sample there are approximately 52,000 clones; 70% to 90% appear just once. Together, the top ten hold 12% to 15% of the sample. The sample consisted of peripheral blood. Source of these receptors: a man aged 70-80 years with acute or convalescent COVID-19.

This rearrangement joins TRBV6-2 or TRBV6-3 to TRBJ2-1; 7 positions agree with TRBD2. J was trimmed by 8 bases and V by 3 bases; bases with no gene match: 13. Germline values: CDR1 MNHEY, CDR2 SVGEGT. The CDR3 length is 16 residues. The chain's CDR3 is CASSYWFGLDRDEQFF. The CDR3 region has the DNA TGTGCCAGCAGTTATTGGTTCGGACTAGATCGTGATGAGCAGTTCTTC.

The gene calls are TRBV5-1 and TRBJ2-7; 8 bases line up with TRBD1. The CDR3 loop spans 14 amino acids. Germline V gene sequence: CDR1 SGHRS, CDR2 YFSETQ. J gave up 4 bases and V 2 bases, and 5 bases lay outside the gene matches. CDR3 nucleotides: TGCGCCAGCAGCTTTTCCGGACAGGGTTACGAGCAGTACTTC. This encodes CASSFSGQGYEQYF.

CDR3 region: CASSLGLPDEQFF. Written as DNA, the CDR3 is TGTGCCAGTAGTTTGGGACTACCGGATGAGCAGTTCTTC. This chain joins TRBV19 and TRBJ2-1, with 7 bases lining up with TRBD2. Germline CDR1 and CDR2: LNHDA and SQIVND (reference sequence). The CDR3 runs 13 residues. V was pared by 5 bases and J by 8 bases, with 6 bases of the junction left unmatched.

J is TRBJ1-5 and V is TRBV5-4; the match to TRBD1 covers 7 bases. The CDR3 covers 13 residues. The trim removed 3 bases at V and 9 bases at J, leaving 6 bases unmatched. Germline assignment: CDR1 SGHNT and CDR2 YYREEE (reference sequence). This chain's CDR3 is CASSSDRAPPQHF. The CDR3 DNA sequence: TGTGCCAGCAGCTCCGACAGGGCCCCGCCCCAGCATTTT.

J is TRBJ1-1 and V is TRBV18; possible D gene TRBD1, 5 bases. The V gene's germline CDR1 is KGHSH and CDR2 LQKENI. The V and J ends lost 2 bases and 3 bases respectively, with 13 bases between them. This CDR3 is built from 15 residues. The CDR3 nucleotides read TGTGCCAGCTCACCATTGGGCCAGGGATACACTGAAGCTTTCTTT. Amino acid sequence: CASSPLGQGYTEAFF.

This clone is medium-sized (0.01 to 0.1%) by share. The genes are TRBV5-1 and TRBJ2-7, with a possible D match to TRBD2 (6 bases). Trimming shortened V by 4 bases and J by 3 bases, and 14 bases separated the two germline ends. Germline CDR1 and CDR2: SGHRS and YFSETQ. CDR3 size: 14 residues. The DNA for the CDR3 is TGCGCCAGCAGCGTCGGGACTCAGGGCTACGAGCAGTACTTC. Translation gives CASSVGTQGYEQYF.

The chain combines TRBV13 with TRBJ1-5; D remains ambiguous. The length of the CDR3 is 13 residues. Looked up from germline, CDR1 is PRHDT and CDR2 is FYEKMQ (reference sequence). Trimming took 0 bases from V and 10 from J, leaving 10 bases between them. This CDR3 reads CASSLGPNKPQHF. Here the CDR3 DNA reads TGTGCCAGCAGCTTAGGACCAAACAAACCCCAGCATTTT.

The rearrangement links TRBV18 to TRBJ1-1; D call uncertain. CDR1 and CDR2 from the germline V gene are KGHSH and LQKENI. Between the trimmed V and J ends, which lost 0 bases and 3 bases, there was a span of 5 bases. The CDR3 loop spans 13 amino acids. The DNA for the CDR3 is TGTGCCAGCTCACCACCGACTCACACTGAAGCTTTCTTT. Translation: CASSPPTHTEAFF.

This clone turned up a few times. J is TRBJ1-6 and V is TRBV7-9, with D perhaps matching TRBD1 (5 bases). Germline V gives CDR1 SEHNR, CDR2 FQNEAQ (reference sequence). The V gene lost 5 bases and the J gene lost 7 bases, with 12 bases spanning the gap. The length of the CDR3 is 14 residues. The DNA for the CDR3 is TGTGCCAGCAGCGCCGGGGGTATCAATTCACCCCTCCACTTT. Protein: CASSAGGINSPLHF.

This clone is labeled medium-sized. V is TRBV12-3 or TRBV12-4 and J is TRBJ1-3; no definite D call. V gave up 6 bases and J gave up 4 bases, with 7 bases separating them. CDR3 length equals 12 residues. The CDR3 loop is CASRIQGNTIYF. The CDR3 nucleotides read TGTGCCAGCAGGATACAGGGAAACACCATATATTTT.

This clone has a handful of counts. The J gene is TRBJ2-1, the V gene TRBV25-1; 10 positions match TRBD1. The CDR3 covers 17 residues. The V gene end was trimmed by 8 bases and the J gene end by 11 bases; junction bases not matched to a gene: 21. The germline CDR1 and CDR2 sequences are MGHDK and SYGVNS. The CDR3 protein is CASRKGDPGQGQLKQFF. The DNA for the CDR3 is TGTGCCAGCCGAAAGGGGGATCCGGGACAGGGGCAACTGAAGCAGTTCTTC.

This chain joins TRBV2 and TRBJ2-3; 11 positions agree with TRBD2. The CDR3 totals 15 residues. CDR1 and CDR2 (germline): SNHLY, FYNNEI. The ends lost 5 bases at V and 4 bases at J; junction bases unmatched: 5. The CDR3 protein is CASSPTSGGADTQYF. The CDR3, as DNA: TGTGCCAGCAGTCCTACTAGCGGGGGCGCAGATACGCAGTATTTT.

This clone occurred once. V is TRBV6-5 and J is TRBJ1-1; maybe TRBD1 (6 bases). The CDR3 is made up of 14 amino acids. The germline V gene encodes CDR1 MNHEY and CDR2 SVGAGI. V lost 5 bases, J lost 2 bases, and 12 bases lay in between. The CDR3 coding sequence is TGTGCCAGCAGTCTTGGACAGCTTAACACTGAAGCTTTCTTT. Its protein is CASSLGQLNTEAFF.

This clone appeared once. The chain links TRBV7-8 to TRBJ1-2; 9 bases align to TRBD1. V lost 5 bases to trimming and J lost 2 bases; unmatched junction nucleotides: 6. The CDR3 loop spans 15 amino acids. Germline-derived CDR1 and CDR2 are SGHVS and FQNEAQ. The CDR3 nucleotides read TGTGCCAGCAGCCCCGGACAGGGGAGGAACTATGGCTACACCTTC. Translating it yields CASSPGQGRNYGYTF. The complete variable domain, with remaining parts taken from reference TRBV7-8 and TRBJ1-2, reads GAGVSQSPRYKVAKRGQDVALRCDPISGHVSLFWYQQALGQGPEFLTYFQNEAQLDKSGLPSDRFFAERPEGSVSTLKIQRTQQEDSAVYLCASSPGQGRNYGYTFGSGTRLTVV.

The chain carries TRBV29-1 and TRBJ2-3, with 10 bases fitting TRBD2. Germline values: CDR1 SQVTM, CDR2 ANQGSEA. The CDR3 is made up of 12 amino acids. With V trimmed by 8 bases and J by 4 bases, 3 bases remained unmatched. As DNA, the CDR3 is TGCAGCCAGCGGGGGGGAGCAGATACGCAGTATTTT. It codes for CSQRGGADTQYF.

This clone was seen a single time. The chain employs TRBV4-1 and TRBJ2-4; a weak D match, TRBD2 (5 bases). Trimming removed 2 bases at V and 4 bases at J, with 9 bases between. CDR1 MGHRA and CDR2 YSYEKL come from the germline V gene. This CDR3 region has 14 residues. The CDR3 region is CASSQKTGKNIQYF. CDR3 coding DNA: TGCGCCAGCAGCCAAAAGACGGGGAAAAACATTCAGTACTTC.

The chain combines TRBV2 with TRBJ1-1; no reliable D call. The germline V gene has CDR1 SNHLY and CDR2 FYNNEI. This CDR3 spans 13 amino acids. V lost 8 bases, J lost 1 base, and 11 bases lay in between. The CDR3 DNA reads TGTGCCAGCTGCGCTTATGAGAACACTGAAGCTTTCTTT. Protein sequence: CASCAYENTEAFF.

V gene TRBV27 combines with J gene TRBJ1-5; D might be TRBD1 (6 bases). Germline-derived CDR1 and CDR2 are MNHEY and SMNVEV (reference sequence). CDR3 length equals 14 residues. The V gene lost 6 bases and the J gene lost 2 bases, with 11 bases spanning the gap. CDR3 coding DNA: TGTGCCAGCAGCAGACGACAGGGCAATCAGCCCCAGCATTTT. This sequence encodes CASSRRQGNQPQHF.

J is TRBJ1-2 and V is TRBV5-1; D perhaps matches TRBD1 (5 bases). Germline loops: CDR1 SGHRS, CDR2 YFSETQ. The CDR3 covers 14 residues. Trimming pared 4 bases from V and 6 bases from J, leaving 16 bases between. This chain's CDR3 is CASSRGTENHGYTF. The CDR3 region has the DNA TGCGCCAGCAGCCGCGGGACGGAGAATCATGGCTACACCTTC.

The chain joins TRBV28 to TRBJ2-3; 10 bases map to TRBD2. Germline lookup yields CDR1 MDHEN and CDR2 SYDVKM. Unmatched junction bases numbered 7, after V lost 6 bases and J lost 4 bases. The CDR3 has 15 amino acids. CDR3 protein: CASSNSGGPPDTQYF. The CDR3, as DNA: TGTGCCAGCAGCAATAGCGGGGGGCCCCCAGATACGCAGTATTTT.